This paragraph covers one TCR beta chain sequence. What it binds is unknown. This likely comes from a read error, as the CDR3 has no conserved phenylalanine or tryptophan at its end. Blood RNA originated from unsorted whole blood, with germline DNA additionally extracted. Collection of around 4 milliliters of peripheral blood took place before surgery. V was pared by 6 bases and J by 5 bases, with 23 bases between. This CDR3 comprises 16 residues. Germline CDR1 SGHRS, CDR2 YFSETQ. This record comes from a study of tumor-infiltrating lymphocytes in primary liver carcinoma. Findings and caveats of the study: The bulk unsorted samples meant that CD4+ and CD8+ repertoires went uncompared. Tumors had a significantly higher top-250-clone fraction than blood (p = 0.039).

Starting from 400 to 500 ng of total RNA, TCR beta cDNA was produced with a primer in the constant region. Libraries covering TCR beta were generated through three nested multiplex PCR rounds (using a slightly modified ARM-PCR). Use of TRBV1-TRBV30 forward primers with a C-beta reverse primer characterized the first two PCR rounds, which lasted about 9 cycles each. TCRdb reanalysed the multiplex PCR reads using MiXCR and keeps one entry per CDR3 protein. Among about 310,000 distinct CDR3 sequences listed, about 62% were seen once. The chain has TRBV5-1 and TRBJ1-1, with D maybe TRBD1 (5 bases). This receptor was obtained from a man aged 35-49 years with primary liver carcinoma and hepatitis B virus infection. The sequencing sample was made of peripheral blood. The CDR3 DNA reads TGCGCCAGCATCCCGACCTCCACCGGGGGAGGGACTGAAGCTTTCCTT. Residues: CASIPTSTGGGTEAFL.